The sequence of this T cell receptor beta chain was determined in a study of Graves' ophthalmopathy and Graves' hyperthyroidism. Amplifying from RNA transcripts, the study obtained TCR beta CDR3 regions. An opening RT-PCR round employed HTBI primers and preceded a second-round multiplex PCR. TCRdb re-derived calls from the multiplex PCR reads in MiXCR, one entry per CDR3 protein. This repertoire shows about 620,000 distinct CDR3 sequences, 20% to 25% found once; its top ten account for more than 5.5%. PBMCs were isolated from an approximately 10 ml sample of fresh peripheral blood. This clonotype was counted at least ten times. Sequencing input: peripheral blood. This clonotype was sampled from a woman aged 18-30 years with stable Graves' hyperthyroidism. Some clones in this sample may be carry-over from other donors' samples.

CDR3 sequence reads: CASSLDRQTVTIYF. CDR3 coding DNA: TGTGCCAGCAGCTTAGATCGACAGACCGTGACCATATATTTT. V usage is TRBV11-2 and J usage is TRBJ1-3; D is perhaps TRBD1 (5 bases). This CDR3 contains 14 residues. Between the trimmed V and J ends, which lost 0 bases and 10 bases, there was a span of 13 bases. Per germline, CDR1 SGHAT and CDR2 FQNNGV.